The rows below give T cell receptor beta chains drawn from one sample of a study of cytomegalovirus exposure and HLA in healthy donors. Profiled with immunoSEQ multiplex PCR; TCRdb holds only in-frame clones, not every one. The sample lists 200,000 or so clones, approximately 84% occurring once. Sequenced input: PBMCs. These receptors all come from a woman aged 30 to 39 in good health and CMV-seropositive. Both conserved end residues are trimmed from each CDR3.

v_gene: TRBV11-2; j_gene: TRBJ2-5; CDR3aa: ASSLDLEREFEETQY
v_gene: TRBV19; j_gene: TRBJ1-2; CDR3aa: ASVDRGRNYGYT
v_gene: TRBV6-1; j_gene: TRBJ2-5; CDR3aa: ASRPTGAETQY
v_gene: TRBV6-5; j_gene: TRBJ2-3; CDR3aa: ASSFGVLRDTQY
v_gene: TRBV4-1; j_gene: TRBJ2-7; CDR3aa: ASSQEETTYEQY
v_gene: TRBV5-1; j_gene: TRBJ2-5; CDR3aa: ASRLADYQETQY
v_gene: TRBV7-9; j_gene: TRBJ1-4; CDR3aa: ASSFNINEKLF
v_gene: TRBV10-2; j_gene: TRBJ2-7; CDR3aa: ASSEFRQLSSYEQY
v_gene: TRBV5-5; j_gene: TRBJ1-2; CDR3aa: ASSLVAARFGYGYT
v_gene: TRBV6-1; j_gene: TRBJ2-1; CDR3aa: ASRDRRTGEQF
v_gene: TRBV15; j_gene: TRBJ2-5; CDR3aa: ATSRDRGTETQY
v_gene: TRBV28; j_gene: TRBJ1-5; CDR3aa: ASSFGDRVTQPQH
v_gene: TRBV5-4; j_gene: TRBJ2-3; CDR3aa: ASSLVGAVTKDTQY
v_gene: TRBV2; j_gene: TRBJ2-5; CDR3aa: ATYYRAPQETQY
v_gene: TRBV5-1; j_gene: TRBJ2-1; CDR3aa: ASRTGLATNEQF
v_gene: TRBV14; j_gene: TRBJ1-1; CDR3aa: ASSQVTNTEAF
v_gene: TRBV5-8; j_gene: TRBJ1-2; CDR3aa: ASSWGQGGDGYT
v_gene: TRBV4-1; j_gene: TRBJ2-7; CDR3aa: ASSQEVTGSSYEQY
v_gene: TRBV9; j_gene: TRBJ2-3; CDR3aa: ASSLASTDTQY
v_gene: TRBV27; j_gene: TRBJ1-6; CDR3aa: ASRRQGASPLH
v_gene: TRBV28; j_gene: TRBJ1-2; CDR3aa: ASSSYGGGVHGYT
v_gene: TRBV14; j_gene: TRBJ1-3; CDR3aa: ASSQRGQSGNTIY
v_gene: TRBV6-5; j_gene: TRBJ2-2; CDR3aa: ASQVTGAGELF
v_gene: TRBV28; j_gene: TRBJ1-5; CDR3aa: ASRTAKTYSNQPQH
v_gene: TRBV5-1; j_gene: TRBJ1-2; CDR3aa: ASSLTGGKDYGYT
v_gene: TRBV4-2; j_gene: TRBJ1-2; CDR3aa: ASSPGTGTLDGYT
v_gene: TRBV5-6; j_gene: TRBJ2-5; CDR3aa: ASSLTAEALETQY
v_gene: TRBV7-6; j_gene: TRBJ2-5; CDR3aa: ASSRVGGQETQY
v_gene: TRBV7-8; j_gene: TRBJ2-3; CDR3aa: ASSGGLASTDTQY
v_gene: TRBV5-1; j_gene: TRBJ1-1; CDR3aa: ASSFSPRHGGGKLNTEAF
v_gene: TRBV9; j_gene: TRBJ2-3; CDR3aa: ASSAYDGRGTDTQY
v_gene: TRBV6-6; j_gene: TRBJ1-1; CDR3aa: ASFRDSGEGEAF
v_gene: TRBV28; j_gene: TRBJ2-7; CDR3aa: ASSFRGSNEQY
v_gene: TRBV18; j_gene: TRBJ1-2; CDR3aa: ASSTPGTGFGGYT
v_gene: TRBV6-1; j_gene: TRBJ2-7; CDR3aa: ASNRAGEGEQY
v_gene: TRBV5-1; j_gene: TRBJ2-7; CDR3aa: ASSETGPLYEQY
v_gene: TRBV5-4; j_gene: TRBJ2-7; CDR3aa: ASSFGVAGGVYEQY